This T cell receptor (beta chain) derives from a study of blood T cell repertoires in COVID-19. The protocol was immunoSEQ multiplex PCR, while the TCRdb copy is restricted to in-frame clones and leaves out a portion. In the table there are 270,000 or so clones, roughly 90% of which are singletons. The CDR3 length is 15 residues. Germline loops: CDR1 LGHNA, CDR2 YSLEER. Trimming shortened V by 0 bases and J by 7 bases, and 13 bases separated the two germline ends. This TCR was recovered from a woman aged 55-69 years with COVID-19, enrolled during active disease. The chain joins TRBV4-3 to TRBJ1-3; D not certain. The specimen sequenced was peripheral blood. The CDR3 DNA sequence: TGCGCCAGCAGCCAAGATAGCGAAGGGTACAACACCATATATTTT. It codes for CASSQDSEGYNTIYF.